Following are 9 T cell receptor beta chains from one sample sequenced in a study of CD8 T cells in Susac syndrome. RNA was extracted with the RNeasy kit, and a quantity of roughly 0.5 to 1 ug was reverse transcribed using random hexamers. MiXCR, run by TCRdb on the immunoSEQ multiplex PCR reads, gives a single entry per CDR3 protein. Of about 160,000 distinct CDR3 sequences detected, about 96% appear once; the ten largest clones hold roughly 0.12%. Specimen: CD4+ T cells from PBMCs. The receptors come from a human donor with Susac syndrome.

The chain employs TRBV4-3 and TRBJ2-7, with 7 bases identical to TRBD1. The CDR3 totals 16 residues. Losses at the gene ends were 2 bases for V and 2 bases for J; bases not matched to a gene: 9. The germline V gene has CDR1 LGHNA and CDR2 YSLEER. The CDR3 protein is CASSQRGAGGTYEQYF. CDR3 in DNA: TGCGCCAGCAGCCAACGTGGGGCAGGGGGAACCTACGAGCAGTACTTC.

The chain links TRBV29-1 to TRBJ2-5; 7 bases map to TRBD1. Germline trimming cut 3 bases from V and 1 base from J; bases unmatched to any gene: 8. CDR1 and CDR2 from the germline V gene are SQVTM and ANQGSEA. This CDR3 is 15 amino acids long. CDR3: CSVEGATGAQETQYF. Here the CDR3 DNA reads TGCAGCGTTGAGGGGGCCACAGGGGCCCAAGAGACCCAGTACTTC.

The rearrangement uses TRBV4-3 and TRBJ2-1; TRBD1 is a possible D gene (6 bases). This CDR3 is built from 16 residues. Germline-derived CDR1 and CDR2 are LGHNA and YSLEER. V lost 1 base and J 9 bases, leaving 19 bases between the germline ends. Written as DNA, the CDR3 is TGCGCCAGCAGCCAAGTAGGCAGGGGTGTCTCGGGTGAGCAGTTCTTC. Its translation: CASSQVGRGVSGEQFF.

The V gene is TRBV6-5, the J gene TRBJ2-7, with 9 bases aligning to TRBD1. In germline, CDR1 is MNHEY, CDR2 SVGAGI. The CDR3 sequence is 15 residues long. V shed 5 bases and J 4 bases; nucleotides not matched to a gene: 9. CDR3 sequence (DNA): TGTGCCAGCAGTCCTCTCCGGGACAGGGTGTACGAGCAGTACTTC. It is translated as CASSPLRDRVYEQYF.

V and J are TRBV29-1 and TRBJ1-4; D gene uncertain. In germline, CDR1 is SQVTM, CDR2 ANQGSEA. Trimming left V 4 bases short and J 11 bases short, with 17 bases between. The CDR3 loop spans 13 amino acids. In DNA, the CDR3 is TGCAGCGTTGGGAGTGACCCTAATACGAAACTGTTTTTT. As protein: CSVGSDPNTKLFF.

The chain combines TRBV9 with TRBJ1-3; D gene uncertain. The germline V gene encodes CDR1 SGDLS and CDR2 YYNGEE. The CDR3 covers 16 residues. Trimming removed 0 bases at V and 0 bases at J, with 10 bases between. The CDR3 nucleotides are TGTGCCAGCAGCGTAGATCCCAGGTTCTCTGGAAACACCATATATTTT. Amino acid sequence: CASSVDPRFSGNTIYF.

The chain recombines TRBV20-1 with TRBJ2-6, with D unclear. Germline CDR1 is DFQATT and CDR2 is SNEGSKA (reference sequence). The V and J ends lost 4 bases and 4 bases respectively, with 5 bases between them. The CDR3 consists of 12 residues. CDR3 amino acids: CSAKQGANVLTF. The CDR3 nucleotides read TGCAGTGCTAAACAGGGGGCCAACGTCCTGACTTTC.

This chain links TRBV19 with TRBJ1-2; D remains unclear. Germline values: CDR1 LNHDA, CDR2 SQIVND (reference sequence). V was clipped by 4 bases and J by 8 bases, with 11 bases between them. The CDR3 has 12 amino acids. The CDR3 reads CASSTPLGGYTF. The CDR3 DNA is TGTGCCAGTAGTACACCCCTGGGGGGCTACACCTTC.

The chain combines TRBV27 with TRBJ1-1, with unresolved D. Per germline, CDR1 MNHEY and CDR2 SMNVEV (reference sequence). The CDR3 is 13 residues long. Trimming removed 5 bases from V and 1 base from J, with 8 bases in between. CDR3 residues: CASSLHRNTEAFF. CDR3 DNA sequence: TGTGCCAGCAGTCTCCACAGGAACACTGAAGCTTTCTTT.